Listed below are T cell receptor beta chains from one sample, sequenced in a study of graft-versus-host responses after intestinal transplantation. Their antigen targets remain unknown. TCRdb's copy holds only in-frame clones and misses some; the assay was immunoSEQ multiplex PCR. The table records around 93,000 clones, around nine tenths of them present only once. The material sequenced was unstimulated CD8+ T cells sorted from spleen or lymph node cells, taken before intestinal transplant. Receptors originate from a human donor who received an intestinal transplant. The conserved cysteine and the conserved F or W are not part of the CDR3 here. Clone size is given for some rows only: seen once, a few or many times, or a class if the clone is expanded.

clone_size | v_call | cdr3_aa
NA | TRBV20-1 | SARGDTQY
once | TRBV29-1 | SVVVRLDTQY
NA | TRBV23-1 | ASSHSDSDGYT
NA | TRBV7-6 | ASSLFPGLNSGNTIY
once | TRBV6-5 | ASSYADADTQY
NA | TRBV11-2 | ASSPGTPAGEQY
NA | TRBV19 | ASSMLPTGSRETQY
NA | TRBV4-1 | ASSQGQDGTEAF
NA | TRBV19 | ASSYLAGVYEQY
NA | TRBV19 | ASSIWGLQRGYT
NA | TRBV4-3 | ASSQEVGQGAFEQY
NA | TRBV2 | ATEVNTEAF
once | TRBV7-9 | ASGILDYEQY
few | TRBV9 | ASSVWDRPNQPQH
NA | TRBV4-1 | ASSADRGYETQY
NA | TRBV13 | ASSWTSGGAWETQY
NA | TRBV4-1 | ASSRGLAGGIETQY
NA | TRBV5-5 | ASSWDWDPNYGYT
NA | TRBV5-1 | ASSLGAGGSYEQY
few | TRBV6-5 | ASSYFPTGHFGYT
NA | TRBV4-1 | ASSHKRMNTEAF
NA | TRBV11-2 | ASSLPSMESGTDTQY
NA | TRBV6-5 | ASSYTSEGNTEAF
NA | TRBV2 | ASILTGAKNIQY
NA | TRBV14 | ASSQVGRASVNQPQH
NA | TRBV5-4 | ASSFGINEQF
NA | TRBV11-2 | ASSLWGFGGALEQY
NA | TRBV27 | ASRPGGGYYGYT
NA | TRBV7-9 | ASSLDPGLNTEAF
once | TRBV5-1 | ASSARGGTRNEKLF
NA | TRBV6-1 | ASSELLAGAGRGRY
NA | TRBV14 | ASSQVVETQY
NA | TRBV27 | ATHAGTEAF
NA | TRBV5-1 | ASSLEPGDAPGYEQY
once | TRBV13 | ASSLGLGQDSGNTIY
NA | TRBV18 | ASSPPHVPYEQY
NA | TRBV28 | ASSSPGQFNPYEQY
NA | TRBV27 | ASSLLGLAGDEQF
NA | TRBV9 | ASSDQSGDHRETQY
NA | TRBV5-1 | ASSLGPAGGNEQY
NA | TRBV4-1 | ASSYRTVDRYNEQF
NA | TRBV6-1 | ASSEATQVNEQF
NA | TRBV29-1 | SVIGLANTGELF
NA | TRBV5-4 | ASSVRGFDEQY
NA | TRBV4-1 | ASSQEVNPSYEQY
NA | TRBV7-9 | ASAWTGETYNEQF